These T cell receptor beta chains were read from a single sample in a study of monozygotic twins with cystic fibrosis. Clones were sequenced by immunoSEQ multiplex PCR, and TCRdb holds only the in-frame ones, with some missing. Of approximately 11,000 clones in the sample, 65% to 90% are singletons; the top ten hold 0.54%. Sequences were obtained from blood. Source of these receptors: a man aged 18 to 30 with cystic fibrosis. Both conserved end residues are part of each CDR3. D genes are given only for firm matches. The size entry is marked missing in some rows and otherwise reads once, few, many or a size class.

>NA|TRBD1|TRBJ2-7|TRBV5-1
CASSSRDRETYEQYF
TGCGCCAGCAGCTCCCGGGACAGGGAAACCTACGAGCAGTACTTC
>NA|NA|TRBJ2-1|TRBV5-1
CASSLSGRHNEQFF
TGCGCCAGCAGCTTGAGTGGACGCCACAATGAGCAGTTCTTC
>NA|TRBD1|TRBJ1-2|TRBV25-1
CASSGDRRGNLFLDGYTF
TGTGCCAGCAGTGGGGACAGGCGTGGGAATCTTTTCCTCGATGGCTACACCTTC
>few|NA|TRBJ1-6|TRBV4-1
CASGPKGEFNSPLHF
TGCGCCAGCGGACCAAAAGGGGAGTTTAATTCACCCCTCCACTTT
>once|TRBD2|TRBJ2-7|TRBV27
CASRAIAGVHEQYF
TGTGCCAGCAGAGCGATAGCGGGAGTTCACGAGCAGTACTTC
>NA|NA|TRBJ2-1|TRBV13
CASSPTDFYNEQFF
TGTGCCAGCAGCCCGACAGATTTTTACAATGAGCAGTTCTTC
>NA|NA|TRBJ2-3|TRBV5-8
CASSFFGTDTQYF
TGTGCCAGCAGCTTTTTCGGCACAGATACGCAGTATTTT
>NA|NA|TRBJ2-7|TRBV7-6
CASGFMGNEQYF
TGTGCCAGCGGGTTCATGGGGAACGAGCAGTACTTC
>once|NA|TRBJ1-1|TRBV19
CASTPGEYTEAFF
TGTGCCAGTACCCCAGGGGAATACACTGAAGCTTTCTTT
>NA|TRBD1|TRBJ1-5|TRBV6-7
CASSYGTARRGQPQHF
TGTGCCAGCAGTTACGGGACAGCCCGAAGAGGGCAGCCCCAGCATTTT
>NA|NA|TRBJ1-5|TRBV7-8
CASSLGGTPNQPQHF
TGTGCCAGCAGCTTAGGGGGCACCCCCAATCAGCCCCAGCATTTT
>NA|TRBD1|TRBJ2-2|TRBV7-8
CASSLTGTANTGELFF
TGTGCCAGCAGCTTAACGGGGACAGCAAACACCGGGGAGCTGTTTTTT
>NA|NA|TRBJ2-5|TRBV5-5
CASSPPRARETQYF
TGTGCCAGCAGCCCGCCCAGGGCTAGGGAGACCCAGTACTTC
>once|NA|TRBJ1-4|TRBV6-1
CASRQPNEKLFF
TGTGCCAGCAGGCAGCCTAATGAAAAACTGTTTTTT
>NA|NA|TRBJ1-2|TRBV5-6
CASSQGPTTNYGYTF
TGTGCCAGCAGCCAGGGACCGACGACTAACTATGGCTACACCTTC
>NA|NA|TRBJ1-2|TRBV5-1
CASSSQYGYTF
TGCGCCAGCAGCTCTCAGTATGGCTACACCTTC
>NA|NA|TRBJ2-1|TRBV29-1
CSGVRGANEQFF
TGCAGCGGGGTGAGGGGGGCGAATGAGCAGTTCTTC
>NA|NA|TRBJ2-2|TRBV6-6
CASSYARGATGELFF
TGTGCCAGCAGTTACGCCCGGGGGGCCACCGGGGAGCTGTTTTTT
>NA|NA|TRBJ2-1|TRBV4-1
CASSKQGLPLYNEQFF
TGCGCCAGCAGCAAACAGGGCCTCCCTTTGTACAATGAGCAGTTCTTC
>NA|NA|TRBJ1-2|TRBV5-1
CASSFQGRASYGYTF
TGCGCCAGCAGCTTTCAGGGGCGTGCGAGCTATGGCTACACCTTC
>NA|NA|TRBJ2-5|TRBV7-7
CASSPDRQETQYF
TGTGCCAGCAGCCCAGACAGACAAGAGACCCAGTACTTC
>few|NA|TRBJ1-6|TRBV6-1
CASKMGTNSPLHF
TGTGCCAGCAAGATGGGCACCAATTCACCCCTCCACTTT
>NA|NA|TRBJ2-1|TRBV19
CASSMWGGPDNEQFF
TGTGCCAGTAGTATGTGGGGAGGACCCGACAATGAGCAGTTCTTC
>NA|NA|TRBJ2-3|TRBV29-1
CSANGHRATDTQYF
TGCAGCGCGAACGGTCACCGGGCCACAGATACGCAGTATTTT
>NA|TRBD2|TRBJ2-3|TRBV2
CASSEFGGATDTQYF
TGTGCCAGCAGTGAATTCGGGGGGGCCACAGATACGCAGTATTTT
>once|NA|TRBJ2-3|TRBV15
CAVRRAGGPDTQYF
TGTGCCGTGCGAAGGGCAGGGGGGCCAGATACGCAGTATTTT
>NA|TRBD1|TRBJ1-4|TRBV27
CASSPGTGEEKLFF
TGTGCCAGCAGTCCGGGGACAGGGGAAGAAAAACTGTTTTTT
>NA|NA|TRBJ1-1|TRBV6-4
CASSARPDRQNEAFF
TGTGCCAGCAGTGCGCGACCAGATAGACAGAATGAAGCTTTCTTT
>NA|TRBD2|TRBJ2-3|TRBV20-1
CSAYTSGLAYF
TGCAGTGCTTATACTAGCGGCCTCGCGTATTTT
>NA|NA|TRBJ2-5|TRBV18
CASSPIVADQETQYF
TGTGCCAGCTCACCAATCGTGGCTGACCAAGAGACCCAGTACTTC
>NA|TRBD2|TRBJ2-7|TRBV5-4
CASTIGLAAAYEQYF
TGTGCCAGCACCATCGGACTAGCGGCCGCCTACGAGCAGTACTTC